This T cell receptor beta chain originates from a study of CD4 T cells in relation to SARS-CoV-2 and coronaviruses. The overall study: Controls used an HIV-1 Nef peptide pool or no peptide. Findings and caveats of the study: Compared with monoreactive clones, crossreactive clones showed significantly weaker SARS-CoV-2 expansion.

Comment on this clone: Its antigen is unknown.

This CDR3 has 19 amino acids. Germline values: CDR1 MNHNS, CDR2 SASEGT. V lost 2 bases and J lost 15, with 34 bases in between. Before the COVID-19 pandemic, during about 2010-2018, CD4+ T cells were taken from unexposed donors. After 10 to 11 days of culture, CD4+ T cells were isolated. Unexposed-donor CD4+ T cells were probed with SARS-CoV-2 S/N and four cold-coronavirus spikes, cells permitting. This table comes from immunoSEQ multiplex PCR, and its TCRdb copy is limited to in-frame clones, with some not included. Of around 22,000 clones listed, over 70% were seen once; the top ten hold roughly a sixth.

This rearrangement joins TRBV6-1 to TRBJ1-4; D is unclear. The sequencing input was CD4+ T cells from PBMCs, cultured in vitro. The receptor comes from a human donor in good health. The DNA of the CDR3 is TGTGCCAGCAGTGAAAGGGTCCGTTCGGCGACATTCGCCACTGGTTTGTTGTTTTTT. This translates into CASSERVRSATFATGLLFF.